This T cell receptor (beta chain) was documented in a study of response to subunit inactivated influenza vaccine. Broader study findings: The authors suggested that few new T cells are recruited per seasonal influenza vaccination.

This CDR3 comprises 17 residues. The V end was cut by 0 bases, the J end by 6 bases, with 17 bases between. The germline CDR1 and CDR2 sequences are MNHEY and SVGEGT. MiXCR was run by TCRdb on the RT-PCR reads, yielding one entry per CDR3 protein. The sample has hundreds of thousands of distinct CDR3 sequences; approximately 15% are singletons. This clonotype appeared a few times. Its antigen remains unknown. This specimen consisted of PBMCs from blood, obtained 14 days before vaccination. The chain employs TRBV6-2 or TRBV6-3 and TRBJ2-2; D unclear. The receptor's source is a man aged 45-65 years who received an inactivated influenza vaccine. This chain's CDR3 is CASSYSWAGDTAGELFF. Here the CDR3 DNA reads TGTGCCAGCAGTTACTCGTGGGCAGGCGATACCGCCGGGGAGCTGTTTTTT.